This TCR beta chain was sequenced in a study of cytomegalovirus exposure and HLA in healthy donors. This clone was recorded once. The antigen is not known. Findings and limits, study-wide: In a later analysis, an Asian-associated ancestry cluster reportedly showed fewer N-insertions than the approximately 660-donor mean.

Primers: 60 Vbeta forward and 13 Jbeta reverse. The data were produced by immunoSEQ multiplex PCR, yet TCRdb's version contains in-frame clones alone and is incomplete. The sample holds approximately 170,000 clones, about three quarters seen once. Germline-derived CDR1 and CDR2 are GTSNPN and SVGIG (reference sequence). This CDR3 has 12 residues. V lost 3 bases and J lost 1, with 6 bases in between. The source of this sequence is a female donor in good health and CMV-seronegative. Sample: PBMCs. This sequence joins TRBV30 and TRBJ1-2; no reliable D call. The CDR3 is CAWSIYNYGYTF. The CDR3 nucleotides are TGTGCCTGGAGCATCTATAACTATGGCTACACCTTC.